These T cell receptor beta chains were read from a single sample in a study of shared clonotypes between healthy human individuals. Profiling relied on immunoSEQ multiplex PCR, and the TCRdb table lists in-frame clones only, not all of them. The sample holds roughly 640,000 clones, around 72% seen once. Material for sequencing was memory CD4+ T cells sorted from blood. The receptor source for this set is a woman in her twenties or thirties in good health. The CDR3 runs from the conserved cysteine through the conserved F or W. The order of the fields is clone size, D gene, V gene, J gene, CDR3 DNA, CDR3 protein. The D gene is left open where the match is weak. Clone sizes are given selectively: once, few, many, or a class where the clone is expanded.

clone_size: -
d_call: -
v_call: TRBV11-2
j_call: TRBJ2-5
cdr3_nt: TGTGCCAGCAGCTTAGCGACGGGCCGGGAGACCCAGTACTTC
cdr3_aa: CASSLATGRETQYF

clone_size: -
d_call: -
v_call: TRBV29-1
j_call: TRBJ1-1
cdr3_nt: TGCAGCGTTCTCAACAGGAACACTGAAGCTTTCTTT
cdr3_aa: CSVLNRNTEAFF

clone_size: few
d_call: TRBD1
v_call: TRBV27
j_call: TRBJ1-1
cdr3_nt: TGTGCCAGCAGTCCGGGACAGGGGAGGACTGAAGCTTTCTTT
cdr3_aa: CASSPGQGRTEAFF

clone_size: once
d_call: TRBD1
v_call: TRBV29-1
j_call: TRBJ1-2
cdr3_nt: TGCAGCGTCCTTAGACAGGGGGGGATTGGTGATGGCTACACCTTC
cdr3_aa: CSVLRQGGIGDGYTF

clone_size: -
d_call: -
v_call: TRBV6-5
j_call: TRBJ1-1
cdr3_nt: TGTGCCAGCAAAGGGGTCACTGAAGCTTTCTTT
cdr3_aa: CASKGVTEAFF

clone_size: -
d_call: TRBD1
v_call: TRBV6-1
j_call: TRBJ2-7
cdr3_nt: TGTGCCAGCAGTGTAGACAGGGCCAGGGACGAGCAGTACTTC
cdr3_aa: CASSVDRARDEQYF

clone_size: -
d_call: TRBD1
v_call: TRBV29-1
j_call: TRBJ1-1
cdr3_nt: TGCAGCGTCCTGACAGGGACGGCAGCTTTCTTT
cdr3_aa: CSVLTGTAAFF

clone_size: -
d_call: -
v_call: TRBV5-4
j_call: TRBJ2-5
cdr3_nt: TGTGCCAGCCGGGACGGAGAAGAGACCCAGTACTTC
cdr3_aa: CASRDGEETQYF

clone_size: once
d_call: -
v_call: TRBV29-1
j_call: TRBJ2-6
cdr3_nt: TGCAGCGTTGAAGAAATCCGGGGAGGTGGGGCCAACGTCCTGACTTTC
cdr3_aa: CSVEEIRGGGANVLTF

clone_size: -
d_call: -
v_call: TRBV7-3
j_call: TRBJ2-7
cdr3_nt: TGTGCCAGCAGCCCCGGGACGGCTGTCTACGAGCAGTACTTC
cdr3_aa: CASSPGTAVYEQYF

clone_size: -
d_call: TRBD1
v_call: TRBV10-3
j_call: TRBJ2-3
cdr3_nt: TGTGCCATCAGTGAGTCGGGACAGGAGACAGATACGCAGTATTTT
cdr3_aa: CAISESGQETDTQYF